This TCR beta chain is drawn from a study of CD8+ T cells in alopecia areata. The CDR3 runs to 15 residues. Trimming removed 3 bases at V and 0 bases at J, with 12 bases between. Germline V gene data show CDR1 as SEHNR and CDR2 as FQNEAQ (reference sequence). This clone was seen only a few times. The antigen remains unidentified. Once RNA had been extracted, it was reverse transcribed into cDNA to act as the sequencing template. Profiled with immunoSEQ multiplex PCR; TCRdb holds only in-frame clones, not every one. The data contain 85,000 to 110,000 clones, 55% of them singletons. General observations from the study: Alphabeta T cells residing in normal skin are also sequenced in scalp samples.

Separation by sorting yielded CD4+ and CD8+ T cells from PBMCs. The specimen sequenced was CD4+ T cells sorted from blood. This sequence originates from a human donor in good health. The chain combines TRBV7-9 with TRBJ2-7, with D tentatively TRBD1 (5 bases). The CDR3 nucleotides are TGTGCCAGCAGCTTGGCTGGCAGGGACTCCTACGAGCAGTACTTC. Amino acids: CASSLAGRDSYEQYF.